A selection of T cell receptor beta chains follows, all from one sample in a study of OX40 agonist ivuxolimab in advanced cancers. Profiling relied on immunoSEQ multiplex PCR, and the TCRdb table lists in-frame clones only, not all of them. This sample has roughly 110,000 clones, with 90% found just once. The specimen comprised CD4+ or CD8+ T cells sorted from blood, sampled in a trial of the OX40 agonist ivuxolimab. The receptors stem from an adult with an advanced solid tumor such as melanoma, head and neck, liver or kidney cancer. CDR3s include the opening cysteine and the closing phenylalanine or tryptophan. The order of the fields is clone size, D gene, V gene, J gene, CDR3 protein, CDR3 DNA. D genes are given only for firm matches. A clone size is listed for some rows: how often the clone was seen (once, few, many), or a class if it is expanded.

-	-	TRBV28	TRBJ1-5	CASRNRQASQPQHF	TGTGCCAGCAGGAACAGACAGGCGTCCCAGCCCCAGCATTTT
few	-	TRBV28	TRBJ2-7	CATSDRYEQYF	TGTGCCACCTCGGATCGGTACGAGCAGTACTTC
-	TRBD2	TRBV18	TRBJ2-7	CASSPSLAGVEQYF	TGTGCCAGCTCACCATCCCTAGCGGGGGTCGAGCAGTACTTC
-	-	TRBV18	TRBJ1-2	CASSPGGERGYTF	TGTGCCAGCTCACCCGGGGGGGAAAGAGGCTACACCTTC
-	-	TRBV2	TRBJ1-1	CASSEARSRVMNTEAFF	TGTGCCAGCAGTGAAGCGAGGAGTCGAGTCATGAACACTGAAGCTTTCTTT
once	-	TRBV5-1	TRBJ1-3	CASSLERISSGNTIYF	TGCGCCAGCAGCTTAGAACGCATCAGCTCTGGAAACACCATATATTTT
-	-	TRBV20-1	TRBJ1-2	CSAGETVGYTF	TGCAGTGCGGGGGAGACGGTTGGCTACACCTTC
-	-	TRBV4-1	TRBJ1-2	CASSQEFKGLGYGYTF	TGCGCCAGCAGCCAAGAGTTTAAGGGATTGGGGTATGGCTACACCTTC
-	-	TRBV7-2	TRBJ1-2	CASSLGGPYGYTF	TGTGCCAGCAGCTTAGGCGGGCCCTATGGCTACACCTTC
-	TRBD1	TRBV5-1	TRBJ2-7	CASSLGQAHEQYF	TGCGCCAGTAGCTTGGGACAGGCCCACGAGCAGTACTTC
-	TRBD1	TRBV19	TRBJ1-5	CASSKTGGNQPQHF	TGTGCCAGTAGTAAAACAGGGGGCAATCAGCCCCAGCATTTT
-	-	TRBV18	TRBJ2-1	CASSPSGGPRYEQFF	TGTGCCAGCTCACCATCCGGGGGCCCAAGGTATGAGCAGTTCTTC
-	-	TRBV4-3	TRBJ1-1	CASSQEAGRTEAFF	TGCGCCAGCAGCCAAGAAGCAGGGAGGACTGAAGCTTTCTTT
-	-	TRBV9	TRBJ2-1	CASSVGGPYNEQFF	TGTGCCAGCAGCGTAGGAGGGCCATACAATGAGCAGTTCTTC
-	-	TRBV6-1	TRBJ2-7	CASAGQISYEQYF	TGTGCCAGCGCGGGACAGATATCCTACGAGCAGTACTTC
-	TRBD2	TRBV18	TRBJ2-2	CASSPPRTSGGAKKAGELFF	TGTGCCAGCTCACCACCGAGGACTAGCGGGGGGGCCAAGAAGGCCGGGGAGCTGTTTTTT
once	-	TRBV15	TRBJ2-5	CATSRLRGPQETQYF	TGTGCCACCAGTCGACTGAGAGGGCCCCAAGAGACCCAGTACTTC
-	-	TRBV11-2	TRBJ2-1	CASSLVLQYNEQFF	TGTGCCAGCAGCTTAGTTCTTCAATACAATGAGCAGTTCTTC
-	-	TRBV7-2	TRBJ2-5	CASSLAGVAGAQYF	TGTGCCAGCAGCTTAGCGGGGGTAGCTGGGGCCCAGTACTTC
-	TRBD1	TRBV7-2	TRBJ2-7	CASSRDRVYEQYF	TGTGCCAGCAGCCGAGACAGGGTCTACGAGCAGTACTTC
-	-	TRBV5-4	TRBJ2-3	CASSPFLGGTDTQYF	TGTGCCAGCAGCCCGTTCCTAGGGGGCACAGATACGCAGTATTTT
few	-	TRBV7-9	TRBJ1-1	CASSLKGENTEAFF	TGTGCCAGCAGCTTAAAGGGGGAGAACACTGAAGCTTTCTTT
-	-	TRBV18	TRBJ1-3	CASSPPGRSSGNTIYF	TGTGCCAGCTCACCACCGGGACGGAGCTCTGGAAACACCATATATTTT
-	TRBD2	TRBV10-3	TRBJ2-5	CAISTSGETQYF	TGTGCCATCAGTACTAGCGGGGAGACCCAGTACTTC
-	TRBD2	TRBV7-2	TRBJ2-7	CASSRTSGVWEQYF	TGTGCCAGCAGCCGGACTAGCGGGGTGTGGGAGCAGTACTTC
-	TRBD1	TRBV6-6	TRBJ1-1	CASRNQGAAFF	TGTGCCAGCAGAAACCAGGGGGCTGCTTTCTTT
-	-	TRBV11-2	TRBJ2-5	CASSLDLPGRQETQYF	TGTGCCAGCAGCTTAGATCTGCCAGGGAGGCAAGAGACCCAGTACTTC
once	TRBD2	TRBV10-3	TRBJ2-5	CAIKATAGVSETQYF	TGTGCCATCAAGGCGACCGCGGGGGTTTCAGAGACCCAGTACTTC
-	-	TRBV9	TRBJ1-5	CASSVGTVSNQPQHF	TGTGCCAGCAGCGTAGGGACAGTTAGCAATCAGCCCCAGCATTTT
-	-	TRBV9	TRBJ1-4	CASSVAVTTNEKLFF	TGTGCCAGCAGCGTAGCCGTGACAACTAATGAAAAACTGTTTTTT
-	-	TRBV7-2	TRBJ2-3	CASSPQGDTQYF	TGTGCCAGCAGCCCACAGGGTGATACGCAGTATTTT
-	-	TRBV7-8	TRBJ2-5	CASSSETQYF	TGTGCCAGCAGCTCAGAGACCCAGTACTTC
-	-	TRBV28	TRBJ2-7	CASGRIYEQYF	TGTGCCAGTGGGAGAATCTACGAGCAGTACTTC